The entry below describes one T cell receptor beta chain. This sample was included in a study of cytomegalovirus exposure and HLA in healthy donors. V lost 1 base and J lost 8, with 11 bases in between. Germline V CDR1 and CDR2: SEHNR, FQNEAQ (reference sequence). There are 13 residues in the CDR3. The PCR employed 60 Vbeta primers together with 13 Jbeta primers. Libraries were prepared by immunoSEQ multiplex PCR; TCRdb keeps only in-frame clonotypes and omits some of them. The data contain over 55,000 clones, approximately 63% of them seen just once; the ten biggest clones take up 8.5% to 10%. The gene calls are TRBV7-9 and TRBJ1-2; a weak D match, TRBD1 (6 bases). This TCR was recovered from a woman aged 45 to 65 in good health and CMV-seropositive. Sequenced input: PBMCs. CDR3 DNA sequence: TGTGCCAGCAGCTTAGTTGACAGGAGGGGCTACACCTTC. This codes for CASSLVDRRGYTF.